The next 13 T cell receptor beta chains were all read from a single sample in a study of blood T cell repertoires in COVID-19. The protocol was immunoSEQ multiplex PCR, while the TCRdb copy is restricted to in-frame clones and leaves out a portion. This table holds about 130,000 clones, about 84% found once. Sequenced material: peripheral blood. All receptors derive from a human donor in a cohort sampled during active COVID-19.

V is TRBV7-2 and J is TRBJ2-1, with TRBD1 identical over 7 bases. V was pared by 5 bases and J by 0 bases, with 10 bases of the junction left unmatched. Germline V gene sequence: CDR1 SGHTA, CDR2 FQGNSA. CDR3 length equals 17 residues. The CDR3 DNA sequence: TGTGCCAGCAGCCGCAGCGACAGGGTGAGCTCCTACAATGAGCAGTTCTTC. Its protein is CASSRSDRVSSYNEQFF. The full variable domain, with the rest looked up from reference TRBV7-2 and TRBJ2-1, is GAGVSQSPSNKVTEKGKDVELRCDPISGHTALYWYRQSLGQGLEFLIYFQGNSAPDKSGLPSDRFSAERTGGSVSTLTIQRTQQEDSAVYLCASSRSDRVSSYNEQFFGPGTRLTVL.

This chain links TRBV7-9 with TRBJ1-6, with 9 bases lining up with TRBD1. The CDR3 extends over 19 amino acids. V lost 5 bases, J lost 5 bases, and 16 bases stayed unmatched. The germline V gene has CDR1 SEHNR and CDR2 FQNEAQ (reference sequence). The DNA for the CDR3 is TGTGCCAGCAGCCCATCGGGACAGGGTTCGCCAACGAATAATTCACCCCTCCACTTT. As protein: CASSPSGQGSPTNNSPLHF.

The chain carries TRBV2 and TRBJ2-5, with TRBD2 matching 11 bases. After removal of 6 bases from V and 7 bases from J, the junction contained 13 bases not matched to a gene. This CDR3 comprises 16 residues. Germline V lookup: CDR1 SNHLY, CDR2 FYNNEI. In nucleotides, the CDR3 is TGTGCCAGCAGAATCGGTAGCGGGAGGGCCGGGGGGACCCAGTACTTC. Amino acid sequence: CASRIGSGRAGGTQYF.

The rearrangement links TRBV29-1 to TRBJ2-1, with a possible D match to TRBD1 (6 bases). The CDR3 sequence is 15 residues long. CDR1 and CDR2 from the germline V gene are SQVTM and ANQGSEA. V was cut by 0 bases and J by 9 bases, with 18 bases left in between. The CDR3 DNA is TGCAGCGTTGAAGAGGGCAGGGGCGGAAGCGGTGAGCAGTTCTTC. Encoded protein: CSVEEGRGGSGEQFF.

The genes are TRBV5-1 and TRBJ2-3, with 9 bases matching TRBD1. CDR1 is SGHRS, CDR2 YFSETQ, per germline. J gave up 3 bases and V 4 bases, and 3 bases lay outside the gene matches. The CDR3 is 14 amino acids. The CDR3 reads CASSTGTGTDTQYF. CDR3 nucleotides: TGCGCCAGCAGCACTGGGACAGGGACAGATACGCAGTATTTT.

This chain joins TRBV5-6 and TRBJ2-3, with D maybe TRBD2 (6 bases). This CDR3 contains 15 residues. From germline, CDR1 is SGHDT and CDR2 YYEEEE. V was shortened by 4 bases and J by 2 bases, with 14 bases between the two germline ends. The CDR3, as DNA: TGTGCCAGCAGCCTTCCGGGACTCCTCACAGATACGCAGTATTTT. Translation gives CASSLPGLLTDTQYF.

The rearrangement joins TRBV27 to TRBJ2-1, with 10 bases that match TRBD2. J gave up 0 bases and V 5 bases, and 4 bases lay outside the gene matches. Germline assignment: CDR1 MNHEY and CDR2 SMNVEV (reference sequence). The CDR3 is made up of 16 amino acids. CDR3 in DNA: TGTGCCAGCAGTACCGTAGCGGGAGGCTCCTACAATGAGCAGTTCTTC. Its translation: CASSTVAGGSYNEQFF.

This rearrangement joins TRBV5-1 to TRBJ1-3; D is uncertain. The germline gives CDR1 SGHRS, CDR2 YFSETQ. V lost 0 bases, J lost 0 bases, and 13 bases lay in between. The CDR3 contains 17 residues. The DNA of the CDR3 is TGCGCCAGCAGCTTGGGCAGTCTGGCAGTCTCTGGAAACACCATATATTTT. This codes for CASSLGSLAVSGNTIYF.

The rearrangement joins TRBV6-6 to TRBJ2-3; 7 bases line up with TRBD2. CDR1 is MNHNY, CDR2 SVGAGI, per germline (reference sequence). Unmatched junction bases numbered 2, after V lost 4 bases and J lost 1 base. CDR3 length: 14 amino acids. In DNA form, the CDR3 reads TGTGCCAGCAGTTCGGCGGGAGGCACAGATACGCAGTATTTT. It codes for CASSSAGGTDTQYF.

CDR3 DNA sequence: TGCGCCAGCAGCTTGCTAGCGGGAGGGCCGCAAGAGACCCAGTACTTC. Its protein is CASSLLAGGPQETQYF. The chain employs TRBV5-1 and TRBJ2-5; TRBD2 agrees at 12 bases. The CDR3 spans 16 residues. The trim removed 1 base at V and 2 bases at J, leaving 3 bases unmatched. CDR1 is SGHRS and CDR2 is YFSETQ in the germline V gene.

The V and J genes are TRBV10-2 and TRBJ2-5; D possibly corresponds to TRBD2 (5 bases). The germline CDR1 and CDR2 sequences are WSHSY and SAAADI. The CDR3 extends over 17 amino acids. With 1 base removed from V and 2 bases from J, the gap between germline ends came to 17 bases. CDR3 amino acids: CASSELRVVARQETQYF. The DNA for the CDR3 is TGCGCCAGCAGTGAGTTGCGGGTAGTGGCTCGACAAGAGACCCAGTACTTC.

This chain links TRBV7-9 with TRBJ1-4; D remains unclear. Germline CDR1 SEHNR, CDR2 FQNEAQ (reference sequence). This CDR3 is 15 amino acids long. Trimming shortened V by 5 bases and J by 0 bases, and 10 bases separated the two germline ends. The CDR3 region has the DNA TGTGCCAGCAGCGGCCAGCGGGCAACTAATGAAAAACTGTTTTTT. As protein: CASSGQRATNEKLFF.

The V call is TRBV2, the J call TRBJ1-5; possibly TRBD1 for D (5 bases). Germline V lookup: CDR1 SNHLY, CDR2 FYNNEI. Trimming left V 4 bases short and J 0 bases short, with 16 bases between. The CDR3 contains 17 residues. Here the CDR3 reads CASSAEGAGFSNQPQHF. The CDR3 DNA reads TGTGCCAGCAGTGCGGAAGGGGCAGGGTTTAGCAATCAGCCCCAGCATTTT. Complete variable domain (other parts from reference TRBV2 and TRBJ1-5): EPEVTQTPSHQVTQMGQEVILRCVPISNHLYFYWYRQILGQKVEFLVSFYNNEISEKSEIFDDQFSVERPDGSNFTLKIRSTKLEDSAMYFCASSAEGAGFSNQPQHFGDGTRLSIL.